The present T cell receptor (beta chain) was sequenced within a study of cytomegalovirus exposure and HLA in healthy donors. Whole-study findings and limits: In a later analysis, TCR beta V- and J-gene trimming showed a link to a missense DCLRE1C variant. Investigators reported approximately 170 TCR beta chains as tied to cytomegalovirus. It was shown in a later analysis that HLA-associated TCR beta chains were more clonally expanded than other, equally common chains.

Concerning this clone itself: No antigen is known for it.

Donors had nominal health at sampling but likely had unrecorded immune exposures. PCR involved 60 Vbeta and 13 Jbeta primers. Sequenced by immunoSEQ multiplex PCR; TCRdb stores in-frame clones only, minus some. The table records 150,000 to 200,000 clones, over 70% of them present only once. Looked up from germline, CDR1 is SGHNT and CDR2 is YYREEE (reference sequence). Trimming stripped 4 bases from V and 3 bases from J, with 17 bases between. The CDR3 spans 16 residues. This chain connects TRBV5-4 to TRBJ2-1; D not resolved. The material sequenced was PBMCs. The receptor comes from a male donor in good health and CMV-seropositive. The CDR3 DNA follows: TGTGCCAGCAGCCACCGCGGAGTAGGCTTCTACAATGAGCAGTTCTTC. Its protein product is CASSHRGVGFYNEQFF. The full variable domain, its missing parts supplied by reference TRBV5-4 and TRBJ2-1, is ETGVTQSPTHLIKTRGQQVTLRCSSQSGHNTVSWYQQALGQGPQFIFQYYREEENGRGNFPPRFSGLQFPNYSSELNVNALELDDSALYLCASSHRGVGFYNEQFFGPGTRLTVL.